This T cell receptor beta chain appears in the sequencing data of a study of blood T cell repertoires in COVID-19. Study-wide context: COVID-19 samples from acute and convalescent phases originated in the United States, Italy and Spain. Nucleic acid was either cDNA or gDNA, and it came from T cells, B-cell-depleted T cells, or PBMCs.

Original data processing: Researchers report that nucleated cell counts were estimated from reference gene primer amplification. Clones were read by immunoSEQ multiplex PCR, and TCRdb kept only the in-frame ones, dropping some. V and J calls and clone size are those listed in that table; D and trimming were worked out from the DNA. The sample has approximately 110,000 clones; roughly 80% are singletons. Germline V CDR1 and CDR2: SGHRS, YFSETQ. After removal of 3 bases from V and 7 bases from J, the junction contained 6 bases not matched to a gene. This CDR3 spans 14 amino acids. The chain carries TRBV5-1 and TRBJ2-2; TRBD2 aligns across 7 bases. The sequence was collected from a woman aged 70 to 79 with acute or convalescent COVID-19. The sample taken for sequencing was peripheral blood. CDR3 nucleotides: TGCGCCAGCAGCTCTGGGAGGGCCGGCGGGGAGCTGTTTTTT. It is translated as CASSSGRAGGELFF.